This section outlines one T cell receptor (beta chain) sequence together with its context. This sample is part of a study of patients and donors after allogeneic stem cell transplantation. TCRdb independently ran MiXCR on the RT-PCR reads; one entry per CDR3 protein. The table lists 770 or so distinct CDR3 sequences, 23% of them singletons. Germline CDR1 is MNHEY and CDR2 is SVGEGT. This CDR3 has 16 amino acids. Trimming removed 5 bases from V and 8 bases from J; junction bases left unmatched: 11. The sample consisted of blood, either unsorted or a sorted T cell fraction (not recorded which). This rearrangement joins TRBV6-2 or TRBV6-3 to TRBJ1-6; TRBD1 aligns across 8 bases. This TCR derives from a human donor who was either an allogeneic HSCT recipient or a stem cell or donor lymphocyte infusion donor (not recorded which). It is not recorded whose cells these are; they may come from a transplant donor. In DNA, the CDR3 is TGTGCCAGCAGTCCAATGACAGGGGAGGGTGATTCACCCCTCCACTTT. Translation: CASSPMTGEGDSPLHF.